The source of this TCR beta chain is a study of CD8 T cells in ankylosing spondylitis. Study-wide results and caveats: It appeared that ankylosing spondylitis blood was characterized by a TCR beta motif of fewer than 10 highly homologous variants. Within matched ankylosing spondylitis synovial fluid, disease-linked clones were reportedly significantly enriched. Disease-linked clones were found to be CD8+ and relatively rare in peripheral blood. Past research had described some motif variants in reactive arthritis synovial fluid and blood.

Germline-derived CDR1 and CDR2 are SNHLY and FYNNEI. V lost 7 bases, J lost 4 bases, and 8 bases lay in between. The CDR3 totals 13 residues. Comment on this clonotype: Antigen unknown.

TCRdb processed the 5' RACE reads anew with MiXCR; each CDR3 protein has one entry. The table lists some 800,000 distinct CDR3 sequences, about 12% of them singletons. This TCR was recovered from a male donor with ankylosing spondylitis. This chain connects TRBV2 to TRBJ1-6; no clear D gene. The sample was blood, either unsorted or a sorted T cell fraction (not recorded which). The CDR3 bases are TGTGCCAGCAAGACACAGTATAATTCACCCCTCCACTTT. Translation gives CASKTQYNSPLHF.